Listed below are T cell receptor beta chains from one sample, sequenced in a study of shared clonotypes between healthy human individuals. Repertoires were generated with immunoSEQ multiplex PCR, while TCRdb's copy carries only in-frame clones and drops some. The sample lists about 340,000 clones; around 79% were seen once. Sequencing was carried out using memory CD4+ T cells sorted from blood. The source of these receptors is a man younger than 45 in good health. Each CDR3 is given without its conserved first and last residue.

cdr3_aa: ASSLIPSRTGLVSSGANVLT; j_call: TRBJ2-6; v_call: TRBV7-3
cdr3_aa: ASSILAGGLNEQY; j_call: TRBJ2-7; v_call: TRBV5-1
cdr3_aa: ASSEPGLASTDTQY; j_call: TRBJ2-3; v_call: TRBV5-8
cdr3_aa: ASSPSRTGGHGYT; j_call: TRBJ1-2; v_call: TRBV5-6
cdr3_aa: ATSRGLAGSSYNEQF; j_call: TRBJ2-1; v_call: TRBV15
cdr3_aa: ASSLQGSNQPQH; j_call: TRBJ1-5; v_call: TRBV7-9
cdr3_aa: ASSYGQGPGYT; j_call: TRBJ1-2; v_call: TRBV6-6
cdr3_aa: ASSSRLGSEQY; j_call: TRBJ2-7; v_call: TRBV2
cdr3_aa: ASSQTPGQGGGLSYNEQF; j_call: TRBJ2-1; v_call: TRBV7-3
cdr3_aa: ASRRQGKTNYGYT; j_call: TRBJ1-2; v_call: TRBV28
cdr3_aa: ASSYRETDTQY; j_call: TRBJ2-3; v_call: TRBV6-5
cdr3_aa: ASSPWEAGRETQY; j_call: TRBJ2-5; v_call: TRBV18
cdr3_aa: ASSLQGAWSYEQY; j_call: TRBJ2-7; v_call: TRBV6-1
cdr3_aa: ASSYTDPTDTQY; j_call: TRBJ2-3; v_call: TRBV5-1
cdr3_aa: ATAQGLGTDTQY; j_call: TRBJ2-3; v_call: TRBV2
cdr3_aa: ASSTGRNYGYT; j_call: TRBJ1-2; v_call: TRBV28
cdr3_aa: ASSPSETQY; j_call: TRBJ2-5; v_call: TRBV18
cdr3_aa: ASSIDHSGNTIY; j_call: TRBJ1-3; v_call: TRBV5-1
cdr3_aa: ASSLVLGTSEYNEQF; j_call: TRBJ2-1; v_call: TRBV5-1
cdr3_aa: ASSSPDRQGYTDTQY; j_call: TRBJ2-3; v_call: TRBV6-4
cdr3_aa: ASARREGETQY; j_call: TRBJ2-5; v_call: TRBV7-3
cdr3_aa: ASINGNSNQPQH; j_call: TRBJ1-5; v_call: TRBV6-6